This T cell receptor (beta chain) was documented in a study of human T cells and chemical hapten exposure (dated by TCRdb to the early 2020s). For the wider study: For sensitization, 2% DPC in acetone was applied to a 2 cm by 2 cm area of upper inner arm skin. In alopecia patients, the study followed how the peripheral blood TCR repertoire changed in vivo over primary and secondary sensitization to diphenylcyclopropenone (DPC), a hapten. Twenty-nine alopecia patients provided blood for TCR sequencing at one to four time points (pre-sensitization, 2, 6 and 24 weeks). Libraries were pooled for sequencing, and variation in per-sample TCR yields was attributed mainly to small differences in library volumes within the pool. Throughout the approximately 23-week study period, patients were also given weekly therapeutic DPC doses on the scalp. Blood was sampled from patients pre-sensitization (week 0) and at 2, 6 and about 24 weeks after DPC sensitization. Most of the patients in the cohort were female, and the cohort covered alopecia areata with under or over 50% scalp involvement, alopecia totalis and alopecia universalis. Patch testing was done on the upper back using Finn chambers containing 0.01% DPC, and results were scored after 6 days according to International Contact Dermatitis Research Group standards.

The library was obtained by RACE. Sequencing was carried out with a NextSeq 500. During library preparation, unique molecular identifiers were attached to individual cDNA molecules so that TCRs could be counted quantitatively and reproducibly. For every blood RNA sample, sequencing covered both the TCR alpha and TCR beta chains. The paper's data handling went like this. Samples had a median of roughly 87,000 TCRs, with a range from about 20,000 to 690,600. V, J and CDR3 annotation of the TCR reads was performed with the Decombinator software suite. For PS versus PT1 abundance plots, all samples were subsampled to the same number of TCRs (28,000). TCRs were defined as expanded if absent before sensitization and observed at least eight times at the 2-week time point. TCRdb took the public reads, trimmed them with fastp at Q25, ran MiXCR for clone calling and kept in-frame beta chains. All rows with the same CDR3 protein become a single entry with the most common DNA and genes. The V and J calls shown here were made by TCRdb, not taken from the authors' results. Present in this sample are over 45,000 distinct CDR3 sequences, about 9.6% of which were seen just once. The top ten clones comprise approximately 12% of the sample.

This clonotype occurred many times. It lacks a known antigen. The input lacks base qualities; no much larger clone sits a single base away. General conclusions and limits of the study: Repeated subsampling changed both the strength of the expansion versus patch-test correlation and the threshold at which that correlation became significant. No change with DPC sensitization was found in the number of TCRs above 1 in 1000 frequency, and no evidence of global repertoire structure alterations was found. A positive correlation was found between the number of PT1 expanded TCRs and patch test score, with significance reached at thresholds 8, 16 and 32 but not 4. Because all patients had alopecia, a presumed autoimmune disease, the immune response of the patients might differ from that of healthy individuals. Compared with pre-sensitization or healthy control sets, expanded TCRs formed significantly more large CDR3 similarity clusters, which is consistent with antigen-driven responses.

V is cut by 1 base and J by 4 bases, and the space between the germline ends is 8 bases. The CDR3 numbers 13 residues from cysteine through phenylalanine. Of the read, only the CDR3 DNA is kept; its 39 bases are in frame from base 1. Per the germline V gene, LGHNA is the CDR1 and YNFKEQ is the CDR2. Reading the label with the study, this specimen's time point is: patch test 1, 2 weeks after DPC sensitization. This specimen's treatment or condition label, interpreted: therapeutic diphenylcyclopropenone sensitization with weekly scalp DPC. At every patch-test visit, the blood draw took place before the patch test was put on. Eligible patients were aged 18 to 70, diagnosed with alopecia, deemed suitable for DPC therapy, and excluded if pregnant. Unfractionated whole blood was collected in Tempus Blood RNA tubes, and total RNA was extracted from that blood.

Source: whole blood, taken in connection with sensitization to the hapten diphenylcyclopropenone (DPC). This chain joins TRBV4-2 to TRBJ2-7; the D element could tentatively be TRBD1 or TRBD2, as 5 bases agree for each. This TCR derives from a woman aged 35 to 49 with alopecia areata. Some clones in this sample may be carry-over from other donors' samples. The CDR3 region has the sequence CASSQGGGYEQYF. Here is the DNA: TGTGCCAGCAGCCAAGGGGGCGGGTACGAGCAGTACTTC.